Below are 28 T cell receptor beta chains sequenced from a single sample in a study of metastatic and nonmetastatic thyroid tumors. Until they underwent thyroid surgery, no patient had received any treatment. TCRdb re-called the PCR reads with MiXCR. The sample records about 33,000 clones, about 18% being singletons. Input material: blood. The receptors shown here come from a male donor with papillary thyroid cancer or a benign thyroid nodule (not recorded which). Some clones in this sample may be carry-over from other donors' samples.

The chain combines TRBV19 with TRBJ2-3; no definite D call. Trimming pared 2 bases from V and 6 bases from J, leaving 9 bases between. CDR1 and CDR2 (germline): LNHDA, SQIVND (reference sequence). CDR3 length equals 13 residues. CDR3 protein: CASSILIRDTQYF. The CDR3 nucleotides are TGTGCCAGTAGTATACTCATTCGGGATACGCAGTATTTT.

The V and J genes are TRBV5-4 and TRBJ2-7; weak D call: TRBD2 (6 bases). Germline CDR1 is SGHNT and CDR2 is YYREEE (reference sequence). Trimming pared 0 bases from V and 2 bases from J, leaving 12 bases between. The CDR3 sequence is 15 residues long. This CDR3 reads CASSLAGEPAYEQYF. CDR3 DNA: TGTGCCAGCAGCTTGGCGGGGGAGCCCGCCTACGAGCAGTACTTC.

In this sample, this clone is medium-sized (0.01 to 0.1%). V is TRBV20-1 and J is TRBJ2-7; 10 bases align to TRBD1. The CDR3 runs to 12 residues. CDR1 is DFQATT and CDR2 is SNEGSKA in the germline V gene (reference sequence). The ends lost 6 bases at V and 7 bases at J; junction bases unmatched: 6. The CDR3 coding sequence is TGCAGTGCCGGGACAGGGGATGTTGAGCAGTACTTC. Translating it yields CSAGTGDVEQYF.

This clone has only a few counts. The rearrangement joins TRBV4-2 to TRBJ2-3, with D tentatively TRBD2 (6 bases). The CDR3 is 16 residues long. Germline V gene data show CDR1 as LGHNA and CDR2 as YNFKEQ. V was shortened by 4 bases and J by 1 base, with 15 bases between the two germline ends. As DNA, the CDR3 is TGTGCCAGCAGCCCTGGGACTTCGAGGGGCACAGATACGCAGTATTTT. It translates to CASSPGTSRGTDTQYF.

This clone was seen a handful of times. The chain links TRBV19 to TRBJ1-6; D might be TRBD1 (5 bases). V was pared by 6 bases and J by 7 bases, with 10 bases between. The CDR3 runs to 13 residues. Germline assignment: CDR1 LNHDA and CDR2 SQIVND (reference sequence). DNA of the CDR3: TGTGCCAGTAGCCCGAGGACAAATTCACCCCTCCACTTT. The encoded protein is CASSPRTNSPLHF.

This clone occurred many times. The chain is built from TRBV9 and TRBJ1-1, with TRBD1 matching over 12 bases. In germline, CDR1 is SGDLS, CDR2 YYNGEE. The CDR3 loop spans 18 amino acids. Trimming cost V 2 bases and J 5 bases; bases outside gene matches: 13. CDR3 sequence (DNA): TGTGCCAGCAGCGTGTATCCGGGACAGGGGGCCGGAGATACTGAAGCTTTCTTT. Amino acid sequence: CASSVYPGQGAGDTEAFF.

DNA for the CDR3: TGTGCCAGCAGCCCCTTAGCGGGAGTCTACAATGAGCAGTTCTTC. Translation gives CASSPLAGVYNEQFF. The chain is built from TRBV7-3 and TRBJ2-1, with TRBD2 matching over 9 bases. Germline CDR1 reads SGHTA; CDR2 reads FQGTGA. The CDR3 totals 15 residues. V lost 5 bases and J lost 3; bases outside the gene matches: 5.

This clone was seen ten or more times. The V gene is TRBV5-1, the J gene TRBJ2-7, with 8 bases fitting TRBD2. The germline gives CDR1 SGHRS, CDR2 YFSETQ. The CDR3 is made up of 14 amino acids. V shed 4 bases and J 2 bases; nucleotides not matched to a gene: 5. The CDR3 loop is CASSRGGAPYEQYF. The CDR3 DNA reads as TGCGCCAGCAGCCGGGGGGGGGCCCCCTACGAGCAGTACTTC.

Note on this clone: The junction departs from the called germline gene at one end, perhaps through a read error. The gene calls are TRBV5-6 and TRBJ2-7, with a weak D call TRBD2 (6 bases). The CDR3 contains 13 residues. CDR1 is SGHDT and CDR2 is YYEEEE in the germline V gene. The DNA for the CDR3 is TGTGCCAGCATCTTGGGGGGAACCAACGAGCAGTACTTC. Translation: CASILGGTNEQYF.

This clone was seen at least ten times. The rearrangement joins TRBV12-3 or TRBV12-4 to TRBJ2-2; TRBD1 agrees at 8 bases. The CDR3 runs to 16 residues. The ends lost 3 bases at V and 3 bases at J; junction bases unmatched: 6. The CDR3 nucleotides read TGTGCCAGCAGTTTCGGCAGGGGGCAGGACACCGGGGAGCTGTTTTTT. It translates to CASSFGRGQDTGELFF.

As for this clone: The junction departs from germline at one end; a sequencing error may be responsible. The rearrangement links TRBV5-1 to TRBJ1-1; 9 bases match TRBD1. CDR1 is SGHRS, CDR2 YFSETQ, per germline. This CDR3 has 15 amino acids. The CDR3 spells CASSTGTGPATAAFF. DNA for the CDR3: TGCGCCAGCAGCACCGGGACAGGGCCGGCCACTGCAGCTTTCTTT.

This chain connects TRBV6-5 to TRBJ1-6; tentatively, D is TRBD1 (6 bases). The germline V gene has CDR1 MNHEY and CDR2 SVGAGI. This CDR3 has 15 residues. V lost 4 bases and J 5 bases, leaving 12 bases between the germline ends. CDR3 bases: TGTGCCAGCAGTTTGATGGGGGCGGATAATTCACCCCTCCACTTT. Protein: CASSLMGADNSPLHF.

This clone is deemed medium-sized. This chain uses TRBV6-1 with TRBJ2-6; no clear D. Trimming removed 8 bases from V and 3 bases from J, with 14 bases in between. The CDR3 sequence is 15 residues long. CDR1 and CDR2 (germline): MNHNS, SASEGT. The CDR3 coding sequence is TGTGCCAGCCACCTAAGAGCTGGTGGGGCCAACGTCCTGACTTTC. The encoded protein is CASHLRAGGANVLTF.

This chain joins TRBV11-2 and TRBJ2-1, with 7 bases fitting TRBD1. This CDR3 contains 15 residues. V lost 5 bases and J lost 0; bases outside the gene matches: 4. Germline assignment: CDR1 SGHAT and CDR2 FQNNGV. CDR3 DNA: TGTGCCAGCAGCCCCGAGGGGGCCTCCTACAATGAGCAGTTCTTC. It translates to CASSPEGASYNEQFF.

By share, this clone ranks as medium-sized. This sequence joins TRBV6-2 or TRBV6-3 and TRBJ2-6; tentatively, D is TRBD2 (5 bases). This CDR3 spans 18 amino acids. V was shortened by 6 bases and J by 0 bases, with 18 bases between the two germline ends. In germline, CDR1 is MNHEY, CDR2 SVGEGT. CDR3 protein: CASSPPSSGSSGANVLTF. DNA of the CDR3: TGTGCCAGCAGCCCTCCCTCCTCGGGGAGCTCTGGGGCCAACGTCCTGACTTTC.

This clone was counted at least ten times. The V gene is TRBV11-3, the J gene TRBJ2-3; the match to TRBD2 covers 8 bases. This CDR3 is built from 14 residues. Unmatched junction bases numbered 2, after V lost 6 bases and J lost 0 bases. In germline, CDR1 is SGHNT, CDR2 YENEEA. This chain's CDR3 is CASSRGGSTDTQYF. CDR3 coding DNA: TGTGCCAGCAGTCGCGGGGGGAGCACAGATACGCAGTATTTT.

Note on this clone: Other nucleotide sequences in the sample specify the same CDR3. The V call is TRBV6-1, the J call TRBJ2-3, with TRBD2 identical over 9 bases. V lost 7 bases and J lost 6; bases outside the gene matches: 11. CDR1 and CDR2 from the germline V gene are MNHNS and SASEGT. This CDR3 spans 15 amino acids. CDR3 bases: TGTGCCAGCACCGTTAGCGGGAGAGTCACGGATACGCAGTATTTT. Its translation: CASTVSGRVTDTQYF.

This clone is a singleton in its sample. This CDR3 is CASSSVTYPGNTIYF. The CDR3 region has the DNA TGTGCCAGCAGCTCCGTGACATACCCTGGAAACACCATATATTTT. The rearrangement links TRBV7-2 to TRBJ1-3; D remains unclear. CDR1 and CDR2 (germline): SGHTA, FQGNSA. V shed 4 bases and J shed 2 bases, with 12 bases lying between them. The CDR3 is made up of 15 amino acids.

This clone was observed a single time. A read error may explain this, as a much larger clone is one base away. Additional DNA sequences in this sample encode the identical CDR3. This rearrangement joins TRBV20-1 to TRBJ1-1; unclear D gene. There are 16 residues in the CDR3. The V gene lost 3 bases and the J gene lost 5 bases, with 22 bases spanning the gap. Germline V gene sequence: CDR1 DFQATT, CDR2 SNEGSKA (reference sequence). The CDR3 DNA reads TGCAGTGCTAGGGGCGCGTTTGAGGGCGGACCGACTGAAGCTTTCTTT. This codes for CSARGAFEGGPTEAFF.

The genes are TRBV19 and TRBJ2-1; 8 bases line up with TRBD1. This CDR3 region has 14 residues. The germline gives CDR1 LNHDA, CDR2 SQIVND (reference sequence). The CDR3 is CAPGGPHYYNEQFF. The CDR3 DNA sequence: TGTGCTCCAGGGGGCCCGCACTACTACAATGAGCAGTTCTTC.

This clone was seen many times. CDR3 in amino acids: CASSLVTTGNGELFF. The DNA for the CDR3 is TGTGCCAGCAGCTTAGTGACTACAGGGAACGGGGAGCTGTTTTTT. The chain joins TRBV11-3 to TRBJ2-2; TRBD1 is a possible D gene (6 bases). Germline V lookup: CDR1 SGHNT, CDR2 YENEEA. There are 15 residues in the CDR3. Deletions cut 1 base from V and 7 bases from J, with 13 bases between.

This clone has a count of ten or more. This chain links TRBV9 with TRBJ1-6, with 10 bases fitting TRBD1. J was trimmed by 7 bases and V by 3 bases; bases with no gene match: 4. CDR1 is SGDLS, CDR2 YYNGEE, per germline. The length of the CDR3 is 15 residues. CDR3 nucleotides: TGTGCCAGCAGCGACAGGACAGGGGGAAATTCACCCCTCCACTTT. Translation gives CASSDRTGGNSPLHF.

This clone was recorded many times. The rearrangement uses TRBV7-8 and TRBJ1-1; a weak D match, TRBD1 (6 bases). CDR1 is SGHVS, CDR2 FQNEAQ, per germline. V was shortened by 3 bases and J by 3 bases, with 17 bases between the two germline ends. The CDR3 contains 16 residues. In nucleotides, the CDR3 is TGTGCCAGCAGCTTTAACAGGGACACCATACACACTGAAGCTTTCTTT. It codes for CASSFNRDTIHTEAFF.

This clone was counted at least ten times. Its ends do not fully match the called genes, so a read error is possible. CDR3 amino acids: CASSLVSGWAGGEETQYF. CDR3 in DNA: TGTGCTAGCAGCTTAGTCTCAGGTTGGGCAGGGGGAGAAGAGACCCAGTACTTC. The rearrangement links TRBV7-7 to TRBJ2-5, with TRBD1 matching over 7 bases. Per the germline V gene, CDR1 is SSHAT and CDR2 is FNYEAQ (reference sequence). CDR3 size: 18 residues.

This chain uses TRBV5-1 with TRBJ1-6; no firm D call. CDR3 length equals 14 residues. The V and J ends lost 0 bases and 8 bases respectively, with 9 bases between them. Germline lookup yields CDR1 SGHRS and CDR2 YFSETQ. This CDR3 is CASSLGPADSPLHF. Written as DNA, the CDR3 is TGCGCCAGCAGCTTGGGGCCGGCCGATTCACCCCTCCACTTT.

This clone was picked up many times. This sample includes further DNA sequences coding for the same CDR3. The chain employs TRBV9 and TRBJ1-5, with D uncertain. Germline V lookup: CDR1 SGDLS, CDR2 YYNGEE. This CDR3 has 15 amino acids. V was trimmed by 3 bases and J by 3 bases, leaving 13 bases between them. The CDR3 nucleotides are TGTGCCAGCAGCGCCAGGACTGGCCCCAATCAGCCCCAGCATTTT. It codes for CASSARTGPNQPQHF.

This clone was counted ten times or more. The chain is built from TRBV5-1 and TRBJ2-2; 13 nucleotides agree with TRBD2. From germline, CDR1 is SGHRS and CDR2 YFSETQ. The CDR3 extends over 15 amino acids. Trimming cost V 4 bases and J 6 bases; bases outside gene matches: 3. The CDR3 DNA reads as TGCGCCAGCAGCAGGACTAGCGGGAGCGCCGGGGAGCTGTTTTTT. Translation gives CASSRTSGSAGELFF.

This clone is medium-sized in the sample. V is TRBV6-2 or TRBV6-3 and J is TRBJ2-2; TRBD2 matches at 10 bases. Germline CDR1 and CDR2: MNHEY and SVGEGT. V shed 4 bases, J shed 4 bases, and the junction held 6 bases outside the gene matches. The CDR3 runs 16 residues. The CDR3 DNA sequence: TGTGCCAGCAGTTCCCTAGCGGGAGATTCCACCGGGGAGCTGTTTTTT. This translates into CASSSLAGDSTGELFF.